The rows below give T cell receptor beta chains drawn from one sample of a study of blood T cells in healthy people across ages. TCRdb re-called the 5' RACE reads with MiXCR, one entry per CDR3 protein. The sample has some 690,000 distinct CDR3 sequences, 22% seen once; the top ten hold 22%. Input material: blood. The receptors stem from a man between 65 and 85 years old in good health. The CDR3 runs from the conserved cysteine through the conserved F or W. D genes are given only for firm matches. The size entry is marked missing in some rows and otherwise reads once, few, many or a size class.

TRBJ1-4,TRBD1,TRBV28,NA,TGTGCCAGCAGCTCAACAGGGGAGGGGAATAATGAAAAACTGTTTTTT,CASSSTGEGNNEKLFF
TRBJ1-1,NA,TRBV5-1,NA,TGCGCCAGCAGCATACTCCTCCCTGGCACTGAAGCTTTCTTT,CASSILLPGTEAFF
TRBJ2-2,NA,TRBV30,NA,TGTGCCTGGGACACGGGCCTGAACACCAGGGAGCTGTTTTTT,CAWDTGLNTRELFF
TRBJ1-4,NA,TRBV5-6,few,TGTGCCAGCAGCTTATCAATGGCGGGGGAAAAACTGTTTTTT,CASSLSMAGEKLFF
TRBJ1-3,TRBD1,TRBV7-2,NA,TGTGCCAGCAGCCCCCCGCGAACAGGGGGGAGAAACACCATATATTTT,CASSPPRTGGRNTIYF
TRBJ2-1,NA,TRBV3-1,NA,TGTGCCAGCAGCCACATCGGGGCGGGACAGTACAATGAGCAGTTCTTC,CASSHIGAGQYNEQFF
TRBJ2-5,NA,TRBV6-2/TRBV6-3,NA,TGTGCCAGCAGTTACATCCCGGAGGCACATAATATCGGAGTTACCCCACGACAAGAGACCCAGTACTTC,CASSYIPEAHNIGVTPRQETQYF
TRBJ1-5,NA,TRBV15,few,TGTGCCACCAGCAGAGGGGGGGGCGACAATCAGCCCCAGCATTTT,CATSRGGGDNQPQHF
TRBJ2-3,NA,TRBV5-1,NA,TGCGCCAGCAGCTCGGACGGGATCGGGCCAGATACGCAGTATTTT,CASSSDGIGPDTQYF
TRBJ1-2,NA,TRBV3-1,few,TGTGCCAGCACCAACCGCGGGAGGGCAGGCTATGGCTACACCTTC,CASTNRGRAGYGYTF
TRBJ1-2,NA,TRBV19,NA,TGTGCCAGTAGCTCCTTCCCAGGGGTAACGGGCGGCTACACCTTC,CASSSFPGVTGGYTF
TRBJ2-2,NA,TRBV24-1,NA,TGTGCCACCAGTGATCTCCCGGTGGGGGCGAACACCGGGGAGCTGTTTTTT,CATSDLPVGANTGELFF
TRBJ1-2,NA,TRBV6-6,few,TGTGCCAGCAGTACCGACAGGATACTCACCTTC,CASSTDRILTF
TRBJ2-5,TRBD2,TRBV20-1,NA,TGCAGTGCTAGAAGGCTAGCGGGGGTGGGGGAGACCCAGTACTTC,CSARRLAGVGETQYF
TRBJ1-1,NA,TRBV12-3/TRBV12-4,NA,TGTGCCAGCAGTTTAAGGTTTGGTAACACTGAAGCTTTCTTT,CASSLRFGNTEAFF
TRBJ2-3,NA,TRBV7-6,NA,TGTGCCAGCAGCGGAGGGCTACAGTCTGGCACAGATACGCAGTATTTT,CASSGGLQSGTDTQYF
TRBJ2-2,NA,TRBV3-1,few,TGTGCCAGCAGCCCATGGACATCGAACACCGGGGAGCTGTTTTTT,CASSPWTSNTGELFF
TRBJ2-1,TRBD1,TRBV12-5,few,TGTGCTAGTGGTTTGGCTCAGGGGGCTCGGAATGAGCAGTTCTTC,CASGLAQGARNEQFF